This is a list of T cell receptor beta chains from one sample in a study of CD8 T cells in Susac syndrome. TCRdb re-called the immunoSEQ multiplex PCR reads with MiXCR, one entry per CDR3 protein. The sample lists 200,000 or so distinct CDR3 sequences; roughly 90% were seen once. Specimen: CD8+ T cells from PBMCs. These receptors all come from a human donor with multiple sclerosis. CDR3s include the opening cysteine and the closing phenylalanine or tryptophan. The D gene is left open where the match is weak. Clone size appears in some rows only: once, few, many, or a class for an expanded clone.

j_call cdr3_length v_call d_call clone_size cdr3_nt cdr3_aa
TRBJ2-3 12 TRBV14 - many TGTGCCAGCAGCCCTAGCACAGATACGCAGTATTTT CASSPSTDTQYF
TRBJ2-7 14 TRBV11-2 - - TGTGCCAGCAGCTTTTGGACGGGCTCCTACGAGCAGTACTTC CASSFWTGSYEQYF
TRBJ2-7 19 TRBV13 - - TGTGCCAGCAAGGCCCACCAAGAAGATATACTGACGGACTCCTACGAGCAGTACTTC CASKAHQEDILTDSYEQYF
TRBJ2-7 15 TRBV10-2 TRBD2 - TGCGCCAGCAGTGAAGGCCCAGCGGGGACCTACGAGCAGTACTTC CASSEGPAGTYEQYF
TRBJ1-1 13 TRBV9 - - TGTGCCAGCAGCGTCGGGGGGACCTCTGAAGCTTTCTTT CASSVGGTSEAFF
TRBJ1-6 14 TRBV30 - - TGTGCCTCCACTCCGAGCTCCTATAATTCACCCCTCCACTTT CASTPSSYNSPLHF
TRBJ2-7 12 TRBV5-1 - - TGCGCCAGCAGCTTGGTCGGGGGCGAGCAGTACTTC CASSLVGGEQYF
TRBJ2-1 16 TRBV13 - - TGTGCCAGCAGCTCCGGGACACTTAGCTCCTACAATGAGCAGTTCTTC CASSSGTLSSYNEQFF
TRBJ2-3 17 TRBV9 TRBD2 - TGTGCCAGCAGCGCCCCCCGGACTAGCGGGAGAACAGATACGCAGTATTTT CASSAPRTSGRTDTQYF
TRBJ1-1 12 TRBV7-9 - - TGTGCCAGCAGCTACATCGAGGAGAAAGCTTTCTTT CASSYIEEKAFF
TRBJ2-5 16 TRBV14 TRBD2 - TGTGCCAGCAGCCAAGTTCTGCGGGGGGTGCTGGAGACCCAGTACTTC CASSQVLRGVLETQYF
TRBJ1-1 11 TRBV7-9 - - TGTGCCAGCATGCGAGGCACTGAAGCTTTCTTT CASMRGTEAFF
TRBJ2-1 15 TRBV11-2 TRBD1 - TGTGCCAGCAGCGTCGGGACAGGGGGCTTCAATGAGCAGTTCTTC CASSVGTGGFNEQFF
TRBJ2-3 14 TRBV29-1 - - TGCAGCGTTTTGTCAGGGGCGACCACAGATACGCAGTATTTT CSVLSGATTDTQYF
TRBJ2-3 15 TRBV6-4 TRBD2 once TGTGCCAGCAGTGATTCAGGACTAGCGGTAGATACGCAGTATTTT CASSDSGLAVDTQYF
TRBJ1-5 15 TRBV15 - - TGTGCCACCAGCATAGGGACCTCAAGCAATCAGCCCCAGCATTTT CATSIGTSSNQPQHF
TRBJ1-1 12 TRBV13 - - TGTGCCAGCAGCTCCTACAGCGATGAAGCTTTCTTT CASSSYSDEAFF
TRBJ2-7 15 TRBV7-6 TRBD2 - TGTGCCAGCAGTTTAGCGGGGGGACTCTCAGACGAGCAGTACTTC CASSLAGGLSDEQYF
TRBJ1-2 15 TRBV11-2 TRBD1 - TGTGCCAGCAGCCGGGGACAGACTTATAACTATGGCTACACCTTC CASSRGQTYNYGYTF
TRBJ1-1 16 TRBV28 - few TGTGCCAGCAGTATTCTTTGGAGGAGGGAGAACACTGAAGCTTTCTTT CASSILWRRENTEAFF
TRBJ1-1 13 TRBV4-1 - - TGCGCCAGCAGCCAAGATCTTGAGTTCGGAGCTTTCTTT CASSQDLEFGAFF
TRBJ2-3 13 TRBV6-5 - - TGTGCCACCTGGGGGCTAGCCACAGATACGCAGTATTTT CATWGLATDTQYF
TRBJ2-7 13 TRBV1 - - TGCACCAGCAGCCTGAGCAGATACTACGAGCAGTACTTC CTSSLSRYYEQYF
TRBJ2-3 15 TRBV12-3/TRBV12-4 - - TGTGCCAGCAGTTTAATGTCGCCTAGCACAGATACGCAGTATTTT CASSLMSPSTDTQYF
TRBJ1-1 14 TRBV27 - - TGTGCCAGCAGTTCTGGGAGTGGGGACACTGAAGCTTTCTTT CASSSGSGDTEAFF
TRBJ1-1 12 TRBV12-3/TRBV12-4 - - TGTGCCAGCAGTTTTCGGGCACATGAAGCTTTCTTT CASSFRAHEAFF
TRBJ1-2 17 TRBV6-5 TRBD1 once TGTGCCAGCAGTTATCGGGACAGGGGGTTTAGAAACTATGGCTACACCTTC CASSYRDRGFRNYGYTF
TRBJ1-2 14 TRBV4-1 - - TGCGCCAGCAGCCAAGTAACGGGGAACTATGGCTACACCTTC CASSQVTGNYGYTF
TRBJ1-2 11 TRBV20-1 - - TGCAGTTCAAGGGCCCTGCGAGGCTACACCTTC CSSRALRGYTF
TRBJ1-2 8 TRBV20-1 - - TGCAGTGCCACCGGCTACACCTTC CSATGYTF
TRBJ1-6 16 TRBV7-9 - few TGTGCCAGCAGCCAGGAGGAGAGCTCCTATAATTCCCCCCTCCACTTT CASSQEESSYNSPLHF
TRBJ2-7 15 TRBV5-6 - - TGTGCCAGCAGCTTGGTGCGGATGGTGGGCTACGAGCAGTACTTC CASSLVRMVGYEQYF
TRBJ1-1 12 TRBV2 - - TGTGCCAGCCGCCGGGGGGACACTGAAGCTTTCTTT CASRRGDTEAFF
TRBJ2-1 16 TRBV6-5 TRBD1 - TGTGCCAGCAGTTACTCGATCAGGACAGGGGGAAATGAGCAGTTCTTC CASSYSIRTGGNEQFF
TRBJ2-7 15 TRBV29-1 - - TGCAGCGTTGAAGGGGGGCCTCTGGGGTCGGGGGAGCAGTACTTC CSVEGGPLGSGEQYF
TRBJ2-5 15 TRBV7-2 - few TGTGCCAGCAGCTTAGTTCTGGGAAGAGGGGAGACCCAGTACTTC CASSLVLGRGETQYF
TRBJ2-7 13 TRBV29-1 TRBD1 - TGCAGCGTTCTCCGACAGGGGGGTTACGAGCAGTACTTC CSVLRQGGYEQYF
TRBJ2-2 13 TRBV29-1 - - TGCAGCGTTGTGGCAGGGAACACCGGGGAGCTGTTTTTT CSVVAGNTGELFF
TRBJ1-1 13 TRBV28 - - TGTGCCAGCAGCTGGGGGGGTAACCCCGAAGCTTTCTTT CASSWGGNPEAFF
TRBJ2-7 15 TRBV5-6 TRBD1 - TGTGCCAGCAGCTTAGGGGGCTTCCAGTCCTACGAGCAGTACTTC CASSLGGFQSYEQYF